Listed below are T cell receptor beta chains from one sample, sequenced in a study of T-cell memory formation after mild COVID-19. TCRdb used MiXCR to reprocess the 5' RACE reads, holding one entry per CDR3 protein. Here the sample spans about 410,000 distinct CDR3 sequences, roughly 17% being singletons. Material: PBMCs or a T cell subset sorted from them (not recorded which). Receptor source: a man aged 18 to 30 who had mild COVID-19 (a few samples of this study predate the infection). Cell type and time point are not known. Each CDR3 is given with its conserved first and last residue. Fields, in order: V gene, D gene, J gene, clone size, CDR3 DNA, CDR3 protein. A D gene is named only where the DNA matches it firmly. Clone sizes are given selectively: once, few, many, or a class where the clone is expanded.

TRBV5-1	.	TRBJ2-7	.	TGCGCCAGCAGCTTTCGGAGACAGGGCGGGGGCGAGCAGTACTTC	CASSFRRQGGGEQYF
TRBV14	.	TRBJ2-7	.	TGTGCCAGCAACGGGGACTGGGGCTACGAGCAGTACTTC	CASNGDWGYEQYF
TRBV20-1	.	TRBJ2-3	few	TGCAGTGCTAGATCTGACAACACAGATACGCAGTATTTT	CSARSDNTDTQYF
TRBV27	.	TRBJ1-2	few	TGTGCCAGCAGTTTATACGGGGGCGGCTACACCTTC	CASSLYGGGYTF
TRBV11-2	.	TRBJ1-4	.	TGTGCCAGCAGCTTCGCAAGAGAAACTCTGTTTTTT	CASSFARETLFF
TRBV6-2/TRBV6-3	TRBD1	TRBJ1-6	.	TGTGCCAGCAGCTCCAGGGGGCAAAATTCACCCATCCACTTT	CASSSRGQNSPIHF
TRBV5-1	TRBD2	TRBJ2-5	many	TGCGCCAGCAGCTTGACCCTAGCGGGGAGGTCGGAGACCCAGTACTTC	CASSLTLAGRSETQYF
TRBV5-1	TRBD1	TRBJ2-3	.	TGCGCCAGCAGCTCGACAGGGACCCCAGATACGCAGTATTTT	CASSSTGTPDTQYF
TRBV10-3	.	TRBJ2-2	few	TGTGCCATCGGTAGGGGGAAGTCCTCCGGGGAGCTGTTTTTT	CAIGRGKSSGELFF
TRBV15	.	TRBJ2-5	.	TGTGCCACCAGCAGATCGACCGAGACCCAGTACTTC	CATSRSTETQYF
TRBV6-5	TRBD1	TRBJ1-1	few	TGTGCCAGCAGTTCGAGTGTATTTCGTGCAGGGGGCAACACTGAAGCTTTCTTT	CASSSSVFRAGGNTEAFF
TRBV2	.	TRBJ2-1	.	TGTGCCAGCATTTCCTCCTACAATGAGCAGTTCTTC	CASISSYNEQFF
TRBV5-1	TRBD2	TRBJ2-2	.	TGCGCCAGCAGCTTGGGGAATAGCGGGCAGGACACCGGGGAGCTGTTTTTT	CASSLGNSGQDTGELFF
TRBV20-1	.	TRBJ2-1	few	TGCAGTGCTACGGGACGGACTACCAATGAGCAGTTCTTC	CSATGRTTNEQFF
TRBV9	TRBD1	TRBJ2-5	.	TGTGCCAGCAGCGTAGGCCCGGACAGGGGGGAGACCCAGTACTTC	CASSVGPDRGETQYF
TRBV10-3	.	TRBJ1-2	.	TGTGCCATCAGTGGACAGAGGGTTTTAAGCGGCTACACCTTC	CAISGQRVLSGYTF
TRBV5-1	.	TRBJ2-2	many	TGCGCCAGCAGCTTTTACAGGAACACCGGGGAGCTGTTTTTT	CASSFYRNTGELFF
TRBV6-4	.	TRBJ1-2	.	TGTGCCAGCAGTGACTCGAACAGCTATGGCTACACCTTC	CASSDSNSYGYTF
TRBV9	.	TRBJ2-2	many	TGTGCCAGCAGCGTCGGGGGCACCGGGGAGCTGTTTTTT	CASSVGGTGELFF
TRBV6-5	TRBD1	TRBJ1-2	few	TGTGCCAGCAGTATGGACAGGTTCTTCTATGGCTACACCTTC	CASSMDRFFYGYTF
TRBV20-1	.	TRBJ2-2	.	TGCAGTGCGAGACAGAACACCGGGGAGCTGTTTTTT	CSARQNTGELFF
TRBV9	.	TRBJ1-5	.	TGTGCCAGCAGCTTGAGTTGGGGTAGTAATCAGCCCCAGCATTTT	CASSLSWGSNQPQHF
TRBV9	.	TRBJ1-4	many	TGTGCCAGCAGCAGCGGGAATGAAAAACTGTTTTTT	CASSSGNEKLFF
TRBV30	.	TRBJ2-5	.	TGTGCCTGGAGGTCTCAGGGGAGGATCATCCAGTACTTC	CAWRSQGRIIQYF
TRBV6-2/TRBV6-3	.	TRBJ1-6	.	TGTGCCAGCAGTTACCAACCAGTCTGGGATAGAAGTCCACCCCTCCACTTT	CASSYQPVWDRSPPLHF
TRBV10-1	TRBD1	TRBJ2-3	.	TGCGCCAGTTCAACAGGGGCAAATGGGGATACGCAGTATTTT	CASSTGANGDTQYF
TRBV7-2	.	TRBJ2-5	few	TGTGCCAGCAGCTTACCTGGGAGCTCATCCGGGACCCAGTACTTC	CASSLPGSSSGTQYF
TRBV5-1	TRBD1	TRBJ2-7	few	TGCGCCAGCAGCCCGACCCCGGGACAGAATTACGAGCAGTACTTC	CASSPTPGQNYEQYF
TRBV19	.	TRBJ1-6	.	TGTGCCAGTACCCGAGGTGCCGGGATTCTCCACTTT	CASTRGAGILHF
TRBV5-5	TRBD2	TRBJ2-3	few	TGTGCCAGCAGCTTGCGACTAGCGGGGGGCGCAGATACGCAGTATTTT	CASSLRLAGGADTQYF
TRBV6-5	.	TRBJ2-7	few	TGTGCCAGCAGTTACTCAGGGTCGGGAGCCTACGAGCAGTACTTC	CASSYSGSGAYEQYF
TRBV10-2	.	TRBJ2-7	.	TGCGCCAGCAGGCTGGTTGACGAGCAGTACTTC	CASRLVDEQYF
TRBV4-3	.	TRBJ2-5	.	TGCGCCAGCAGCCAAGATCGTTTGCGCTTGGAGACCCAGTACTTC	CASSQDRLRLETQYF
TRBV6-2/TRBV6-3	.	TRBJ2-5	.	TGTGCCAGCACGGGAGGGACAGGTCTACAGCGGACCCAGTACTTC	CASTGGTGLQRTQYF
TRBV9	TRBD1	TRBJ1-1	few	TGTGCCAGCAGCGCGCGAGGGGGCGGGAACACTGAAGCTTTCTTT	CASSARGGGNTEAFF
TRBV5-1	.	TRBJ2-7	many	TGCGCCAGCAGCCTGCGGGACAGAAGCTACGAGCAGTACTTC	CASSLRDRSYEQYF
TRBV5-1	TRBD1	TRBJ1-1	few	TGCGCCAGCAGCTTCTACAGGGGAGTGAACACTGAAGCTTTCTTT	CASSFYRGVNTEAFF
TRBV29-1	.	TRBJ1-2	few	TGCAGCGTTGAAGACGGTGTACCAGCTAACTATGGCTACACCTTC	CSVEDGVPANYGYTF
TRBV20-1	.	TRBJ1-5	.	TGCAGTGCTAGCTTGGCTAATCAGCCCCAGCATTTT	CSASLANQPQHF
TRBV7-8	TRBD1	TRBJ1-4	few	TGTGCCAGCAGCCGACAGGGGGCGGCTAATGAAAAACTGTTTTTT	CASSRQGAANEKLFF
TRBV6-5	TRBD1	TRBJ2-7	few	TGTGCCAGCAGCCTAGGACAGGTAGACGAGCAGTACTTC	CASSLGQVDEQYF
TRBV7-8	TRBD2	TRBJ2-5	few	TGTGCCAGCAGCTTCCAGACTAGCGGGGGCGAAGAGACCCAGTACTTC	CASSFQTSGGEETQYF
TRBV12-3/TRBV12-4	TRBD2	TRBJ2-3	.	TGTGCCAGCAGGACCTCTAGCGGGTCTTTCACAGATACGCAGTATTTT	CASRTSSGSFTDTQYF
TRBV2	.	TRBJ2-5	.	TGTGCCAGCAGGGTGGGCATTTGGGAGACCCAGTACTTC	CASRVGIWETQYF
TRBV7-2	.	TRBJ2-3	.	TGTGCCAGCAGCTTAAGGGCCAGCCCAGATACGCAGTATTTT	CASSLRASPDTQYF
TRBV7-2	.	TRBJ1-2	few	TGTGCCAGCGCCACCACAGGGCCCTATGGCTACACCTTC	CASATTGPYGYTF
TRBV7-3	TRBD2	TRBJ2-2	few	TGTGCCAGCAGCTCCCGGGGGGGCGGGGAGCTGTTTTTT	CASSSRGGGELFF
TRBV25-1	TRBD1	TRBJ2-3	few	TGTGCCAGCAGTGTCGGGACAGGGGGTCAGAATACGCAGTATTTT	CASSVGTGGQNTQYF
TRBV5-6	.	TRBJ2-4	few	TGTGCCAGCAGCTTGGGACAGATAAAAAACATTCAGTACTTC	CASSLGQIKNIQYF
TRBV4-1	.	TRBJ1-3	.	TGCGCCAGCAGCCAAGCCGGGACAACTGGAAACACCATATATTTT	CASSQAGTTGNTIYF
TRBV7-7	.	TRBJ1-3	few	TGTGCCAGCAGTACAAGCATCTCTGGAAACACCATATATTTT	CASSTSISGNTIYF
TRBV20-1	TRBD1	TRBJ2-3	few	TGCAGTGCTAGAGATCAAGGGACAGCCCTGGGCACAGATACGCAGTATTTT	CSARDQGTALGTDTQYF
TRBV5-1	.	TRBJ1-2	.	TGCGCCAGCAGCTTAATGACTGTATCCTATGGCTACACCTTC	CASSLMTVSYGYTF
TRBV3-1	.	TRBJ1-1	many	TGTGCCAGCAGCCAAGGACCGCCGTCTCAGGCCGGAGCTTTCTTT	CASSQGPPSQAGAFF
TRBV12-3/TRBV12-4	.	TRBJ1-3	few	TGTGCCAGCAGTTTTATCTACAGGGTACAATTCAACTCTGGAAACACCATATATTTT	CASSFIYRVQFNSGNTIYF